The 15 T cell receptor beta chains below come from one sample, sequenced in a study of regulatory T cells in long-lasting Graves disease. Noted time point: newly diagnosed GD, antithyroid drugs for less than 3 months. PBMC RNA was the source of the TCR library. In building TCR beta libraries, iRepertoire HTBI primers were used together with Arm-PCR of CDR3 regions. TCRdb processed the multiplex PCR reads anew with MiXCR; each CDR3 protein has one entry. The sample carries roughly 430,000 distinct CDR3 sequences, about 17% recorded once. This same sample was also part of a study on T cells in Graves' hyperthyroidism and ophthalmopathy.

The sequencing here drew on peripheral blood mononuclear cells (PBMCs), taken at new diagnosis, from a patient treated with antithyroid drugs. These receptor sequences come from a woman aged 25 to 39 with Graves disease.

This clonotype was counted at least ten times. V is TRBV30 and J is TRBJ2-2; possible D gene TRBD2, 5 bases. Germline loops: CDR1 GTSNPN, CDR2 SVGIG (reference sequence). The CDR3 is 13 amino acids. V was pared by 1 base and J by 11 bases, with 14 bases between. The CDR3 sequence is CAWSGASRLELFF. The CDR3 DNA sequence: TGTGCCTGGAGTGGAGCTAGCCGTCTCGAGCTGTTTTTT.

The V and J genes are TRBV29-1 and TRBJ2-2; D is unclear. Germline V gene sequence: CDR1 SQVTM, CDR2 ANQGSEA. The V end lost 3 bases, the J end lost 2 bases, and 7 bases lay between the germline ends. This CDR3 has 13 amino acids. The CDR3 spells CSVEAENTGELFF. As DNA, the CDR3 is TGCAGCGTTGAGGCGGAAAACACCGGGGAGCTGTTTTTT.

This clonotype was counted many times. The rearrangement uses TRBV7-3 and TRBJ2-1, with D hard to call. The CDR3 has 14 amino acids. Germline CDR1 is SGHTA and CDR2 is FQGTGA. V lost 1 base to trimming and J lost 9 bases, with 13 bases between them. This chain's CDR3 is CASSLSQELGEQFF. The DNA for the CDR3 is TGTGCCAGCAGCTTAAGTCAAGAGTTGGGTGAGCAGTTCTTC.

This clonotype was seen repeatedly, ten times or more. Compared with germline, one end of the junction differs, possibly owing to a read error. J is TRBJ1-2 and V is TRBV7-2; tentatively, D is TRBD1 (5 bases). The CDR3 has 14 amino acids. Germline loops: CDR1 SGHTA, CDR2 FQGNSA. CDR3 nucleotides: TGTGCCATCAGCTCCCTGGGGGCTAACTATGGCTACACCTTC. This translates into CAISSLGANYGYTF.

This clonotype was detected ten times or more. The gene calls are TRBV4-3 and TRBJ2-5; D perhaps matches TRBD2 (6 bases). Trimming took off 0 bases at V and 5 bases at J, with 13 bases between the two ends. This CDR3 has 15 amino acids. CDR1 is LGHNA, CDR2 YSLEER, per germline. This CDR3 reads CASSQEGRGWETQYF. The DNA for the CDR3 is TGCGCCAGCAGCCAAGAAGGCCGGGGGTGGGAGACCCAGTACTTC.

This clonotype was detected ten times or more. The V and J genes are TRBV5-5 and TRBJ2-7; D possibly matches TRBD1 or TRBD2 (5 bases each). Germline V gene lookup returns CDR1 SGHKS and CDR2 YYEKEE (reference sequence). The CDR3 contains 16 residues. V was cut by 6 bases and J by 0 bases, with 19 bases left in between. Here the CDR3 reads CASTRSGDRSSYEQYF. In nucleotides, the CDR3 is TGTGCCAGCACCCGTTCCGGGGACCGTTCCTCCTACGAGCAGTACTTC.

V is TRBV29-1 and J is TRBJ1-5, with D hard to call. Trimming cost V 8 bases and J 0 bases, with 8 bases left between them. This CDR3 is 12 amino acids long. In germline, CDR1 is SQVTM, CDR2 ANQGSEA. CDR3 coding DNA: TGCAGCCCCGACAATAGCAATCAGCCCCAGCATTTT. It is translated as CSPDNSNQPQHF.

The gene calls are TRBV7-6 and TRBJ2-1, with 7 bases that match TRBD2. CDR3 size: 17 residues. V lost 2 bases, J lost 8 bases, and 15 bases stayed unmatched. In germline, CDR1 is SGHVS, CDR2 FNYEAQ. CDR3 bases: TGTGCCAGCAGCTTAACGGCGGGCTGGGGGGGGACGGATGAGCAGTTCTTC. Translation: CASSLTAGWGGTDEQFF.

The rearrangement joins TRBV29-1 to TRBJ2-5, with D unresolved. CDR1 SQVTM and CDR2 ANQGSEA come from the germline V gene. Trimming pared 1 base from V and 2 bases from J, leaving 8 bases between. CDR3 length equals 13 residues. The CDR3 here is CSVEVVAQETQYF. The CDR3 DNA reads as TGCAGCGTTGAAGTTGTGGCACAAGAGACCCAGTACTTC.

This clonotype showed up many times. The genes are TRBV28 and TRBJ1-2; D remains ambiguous. The CDR3 has 17 residues. The germline gives CDR1 MDHEN, CDR2 SYDVKM. V was clipped by 7 bases and J by 5 bases, with 26 bases between them. The CDR3 protein is CASTIPLGGPSDYGYTF. The CDR3 DNA is TGTGCCAGCACAATACCTTTAGGCGGGCCCTCGGATTATGGCTACACCTTC.

Comment on this clonotype: One end of the junction varies from germline; a read error may be responsible. V usage is TRBV10-3 and J usage is TRBJ1-3; 8 bases fit TRBD1. The CDR3 has 15 amino acids. Germline V gene sequence: CDR1 ENHRY, CDR2 SYGVKD. CDR3 sequence reads: CAIKTTGVQGNTIYF. The CDR3 DNA reads as TGCGCCATCAAGACGACAGGGGTCCAAGGAAACACCATATATTTT.

The sample holds many counts of this clonotype. The chain uses TRBV20-1 and TRBJ2-3; D is uncertain. V was pared by 0 bases and J by 0 bases, with 4 bases between. CDR3 length equals 13 residues. Germline CDR1 and CDR2: DFQATT and SNEGSKA (reference sequence). The CDR3 reads CSAREASTDTQYF. In nucleotides, the CDR3 is TGCAGTGCTAGAGAGGCTAGCACAGATACGCAGTATTTT.

The CDR3 sequence is CASRTDRGGTDTQYF. CDR3 nucleotide sequence: TGTGCCAGCAGAACAGACAGGGGTGGTACAGATACGCAGTATTTT. The chain combines TRBV6-1 with TRBJ2-3; 8 bases match TRBD1. This CDR3 is built from 15 residues. CDR1 is MNHNS and CDR2 is SASEGT in the germline V gene. Trimming took 6 bases from V and 3 from J; bases not matched to a gene: 8.

This clonotype was seen many times. The chain is built from TRBV6-2 or TRBV6-3 and TRBJ2-1, with TRBD2 matching over 9 bases. Germline V gene sequence: CDR1 MNHEY, CDR2 SVGEGT. The ends lost 6 bases at V and 0 bases at J; junction bases unmatched: 6. The CDR3 loop spans 16 amino acids. The DNA for the CDR3 is TGTGCCAGCAGGCCTAGCGGGGTAAGCTCCTACAATGAGCAGTTCTTC. As protein: CASRPSGVSSYNEQFF.

This clonotype was seen only a few times. The V gene is TRBV14, the J gene TRBJ2-6; D ambiguous. This CDR3 is built from 15 residues. Trimming left V 2 bases short and J 3 bases short, with 8 bases between. Germline CDR1 reads SGHDN; CDR2 reads FVKESK. The CDR3 sequence: CASSQTRNGANVLTF. CDR3 coding DNA: TGTGCCAGCAGCCAAACAAGGAATGGGGCCAACGTCCTGACTTTC.